The 3 T cell receptor beta chains reported below all come from one sample, sequenced in a study of blood T cell repertoires in COVID-19. TCRdb's copy holds only in-frame clones and misses some; the assay was immunoSEQ multiplex PCR. The sample yields 100,000 to 150,000 clones, almost 85% seen once. Sequencing was carried out using peripheral blood. The receptors were gathered from a woman aged 25 to 39 who had recovered from COVID-19.

The rearrangement links TRBV18 to TRBJ1-6; D unresolved. CDR1 is KGHSH, CDR2 LQKENI, per germline. The CDR3 loop spans 16 amino acids. V gave up 2 bases and J gave up 0 bases, with 8 bases separating them. The CDR3 DNA reads as TGTGCCAGCTCACCATTACAGAGCTCCTATAATTCACCCCTCCACTTT. Its protein product is CASSPLQSSYNSPLHF.

The V call is TRBV14, the J call TRBJ2-7; D may be TRBD1 (7 bases). Per germline, CDR1 SGHDN and CDR2 FVKESK. Trimming shortened V by 4 bases and J by 5 bases, and 21 bases separated the two germline ends. The CDR3 runs 16 residues. The CDR3 DNA sequence: TGTGCCAGCAGCCCGAGGATGACAGGGAGGTTTCACGAGCAGTACTTC. It yields the protein CASSPRMTGRFHEQYF. Looking up the rest from reference TRBV14 and TRBJ2-7 gives the full variable domain: EAGVTQFPSHSVIEKGQTVTLRCDPISGHDNLYWYRRVMGKEIKFLLHFVKESKQDESGMPNNRFLAERTGGTYSTLKVQPAELEDSGVYFCASSPRMTGRFHEQYFGPGTRLTVT.

The rearrangement uses TRBV27 and TRBJ2-5; TRBD1 aligns across 7 bases. With 2 bases clipped from V and 1 base from J, the junction kept 10 bases outside the gene matches. This CDR3 spans 17 amino acids. Germline CDR1 MNHEY, CDR2 SMNVEV (reference sequence). The CDR3 spells CASSLRLSDRAQETQYF. Here the CDR3 DNA reads TGTGCCAGCAGTTTACGATTGTCCGACAGGGCCCAAGAGACCCAGTACTTC.